This T cell receptor beta chain stems from a study of shared clonotypes between healthy human individuals. Study conclusions and caveats: Memory subsets generally showed smaller estimated richness than naive subsets did. Specimens sampled were limited to blood, with tissue repertoires likely differing.

Germline assignment: CDR1 MNHEY and CDR2 SMNVEV (reference sequence). V lost 0 bases to trimming and J lost 3 bases, with 15 bases between them. This CDR3 has 16 residues. Naive CD8 populations comprised CD45RO-negative cells positively selected for CCR7, excluding terminally differentiated effector memory CD45RA+ cells. Each donor was a Caucasian adult residing in Nashville, Tennessee. Here immunoSEQ multiplex PCR was the method, and the copy in TCRdb shows in-frame clones only, minus some. Seen here are about 700,000 clones, 90% to 95% observed once, and the top ten hold 24%. Details on this clone: Its antigen is currently unknown.

Source material: naive CD8+ T cells sorted from blood. This receptor was identified in a man aged 25 to 40 in good health. The V call is TRBV27, the J call TRBJ2-7, with D hard to call. CDR3 coding DNA: TGTGCCAGCAGTTTATCCGCAGGTGCGGCTCTCTACGAGCAGTACTTC. This codes for CASSLSAGAALYEQYF.